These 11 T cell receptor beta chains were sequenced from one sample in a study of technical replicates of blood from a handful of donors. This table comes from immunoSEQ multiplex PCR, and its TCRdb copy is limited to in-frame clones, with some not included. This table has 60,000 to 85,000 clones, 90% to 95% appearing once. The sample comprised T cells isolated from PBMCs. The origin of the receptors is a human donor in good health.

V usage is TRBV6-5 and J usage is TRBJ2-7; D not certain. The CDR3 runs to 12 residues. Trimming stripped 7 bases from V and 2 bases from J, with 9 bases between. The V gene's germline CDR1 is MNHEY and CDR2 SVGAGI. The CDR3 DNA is TGTGCCAGCATAGGCACAGCCTACGAGCAGTACTTC. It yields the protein CASIGTAYEQYF.

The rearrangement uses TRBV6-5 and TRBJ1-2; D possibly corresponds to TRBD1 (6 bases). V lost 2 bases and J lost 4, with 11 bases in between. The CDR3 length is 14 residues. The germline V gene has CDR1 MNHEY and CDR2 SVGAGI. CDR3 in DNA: TGTGCCAGCAGTTACGGGGGCGAAGGCTATGGCTACACCTTC. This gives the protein CASSYGGEGYGYTF.

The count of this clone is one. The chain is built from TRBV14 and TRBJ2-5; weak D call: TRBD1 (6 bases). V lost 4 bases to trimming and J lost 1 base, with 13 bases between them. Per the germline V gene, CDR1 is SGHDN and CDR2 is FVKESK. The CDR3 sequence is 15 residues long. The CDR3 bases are TGTGCCAGCAGCCGCTACAGGGAGAGCCAAGAGACCCAGTACTTC. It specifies CASSRYRESQETQYF.

The DNA of the CDR3 is TGTGCCAGCAGCTTTGGACAGGGCACCTACAATGAGCAGTTCTTC. Its protein product is CASSFGQGTYNEQFF. The rearrangement joins TRBV7-3 to TRBJ2-1; 8 bases agree with TRBD1. Losses at the gene ends were 3 bases for V and 2 bases for J; bases not matched to a gene: 3. The CDR3 totals 15 residues. The germline gives CDR1 SGHTA, CDR2 FQGTGA.

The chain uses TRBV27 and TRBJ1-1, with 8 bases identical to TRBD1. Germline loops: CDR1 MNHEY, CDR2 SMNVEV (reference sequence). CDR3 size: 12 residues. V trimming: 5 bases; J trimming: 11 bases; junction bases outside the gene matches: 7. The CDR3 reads CASSPGGAEAFF. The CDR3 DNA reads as TGTGCCAGCAGTCCAGGGGGCGCGGAGGCTTTCTTT.

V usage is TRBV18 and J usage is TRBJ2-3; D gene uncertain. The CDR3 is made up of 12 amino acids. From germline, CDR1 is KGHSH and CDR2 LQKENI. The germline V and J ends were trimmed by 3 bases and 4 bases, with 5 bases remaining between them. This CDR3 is CASSPRADTQYF. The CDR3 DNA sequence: TGTGCCAGCTCACCCCGAGCAGATACGCAGTATTTT. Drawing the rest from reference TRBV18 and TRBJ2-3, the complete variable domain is NAGVMQNPRHLVRRRGQEARLRCSPMKGHSHVYWYRQLPEEGLKFMVYLQKENIIDESGMPKERFSAEFPKEGPSILRIQQVVRGDSAAYFCASSPRADTQYFGPGTRLTVL.

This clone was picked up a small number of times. CDR3 region: CSVVGAGVNTEAFF. The CDR3 DNA is TGCAGCGTTGTCGGGGCAGGGGTGAACACTGAAGCTTTCTTT. J is TRBJ1-1 and V is TRBV29-1; D might be TRBD1 (6 bases). Germline V gene sequence: CDR1 SQVTM, CDR2 ANQGSEA. The CDR3 contains 14 residues. Trimming took 4 bases from V and 0 from J, leaving 12 bases between them. The full variable domain, its missing parts supplied by reference TRBV29-1 and TRBJ1-1, is SAVISQKPSRDICQRGTSLTIQCQVDSQVTMMFWYRQQPGQSLTLIATANQGSEATYESGFVIDKFPISRPNLTFSTLTVSNMSPEDSSIYLCSVVGAGVNTEAFFGQGTRLTVV.

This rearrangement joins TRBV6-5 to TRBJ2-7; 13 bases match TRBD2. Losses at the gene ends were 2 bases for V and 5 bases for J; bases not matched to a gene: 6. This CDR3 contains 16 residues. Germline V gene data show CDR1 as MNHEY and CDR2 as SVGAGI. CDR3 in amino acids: CASSYPGTSGTNEQYF. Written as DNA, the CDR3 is TGTGCCAGCAGTTACCCTGGGACTAGCGGGACAAACGAGCAGTACTTC.

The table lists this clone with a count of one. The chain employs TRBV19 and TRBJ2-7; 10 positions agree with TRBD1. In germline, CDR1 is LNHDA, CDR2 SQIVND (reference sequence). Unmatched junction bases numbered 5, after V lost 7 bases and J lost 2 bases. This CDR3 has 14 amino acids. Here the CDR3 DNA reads TGTGCCAGTACACCGGGACAGGGGACCTACGAGCAGTACTTC. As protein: CASTPGQGTYEQYF.

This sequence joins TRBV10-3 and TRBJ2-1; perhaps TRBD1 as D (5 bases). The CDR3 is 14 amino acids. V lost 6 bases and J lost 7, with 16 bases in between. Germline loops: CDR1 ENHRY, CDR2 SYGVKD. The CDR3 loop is CAISDSVEGNEQFF. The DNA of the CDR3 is TGTGCCATCAGCGACAGCGTAGAAGGTAATGAGCAGTTCTTC.

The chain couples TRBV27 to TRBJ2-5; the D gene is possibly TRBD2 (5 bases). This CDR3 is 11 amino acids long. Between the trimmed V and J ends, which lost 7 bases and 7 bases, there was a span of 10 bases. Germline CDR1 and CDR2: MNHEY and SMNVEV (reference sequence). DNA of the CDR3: TGTGCCAGCAACGGTGCGGGGACCCAGTACTTC. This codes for CASNGAGTQYF.